This entry features one TCR beta chain sequence. The antigen remains undetermined. The sample is drawn from a study of monozygotic twins with inflammatory bowel disease. Germline assignment: CDR1 SNHLY and CDR2 FYNNEI. The CDR3 covers 14 residues. Each CDR3 protein gets one entry in TCRdb, which reprocessed the 5' RACE reads and gives no DNA. This sample contains about 450,000 distinct CDR3 sequences. Study results and limitations: Inverse Simpson values showed less TCRbeta diversity in IBD patients than in their healthy co-twins. Variability in patient repertoires may have come partly from differing immunosuppressive treatments. Telling different T cell subtypes apart from each other was not possible.

Source material: blood. The V gene is TRBV2, the J gene TRBJ1-1; the D call from TCRdb, TRBD1, cannot be confirmed without DNA. This sequence originates from a human donor with ulcerative colitis or Crohn's disease, or a healthy co-twin of an affected twin (not recorded which). This chain's CDR3 is CASKWDRGNTEAFF.